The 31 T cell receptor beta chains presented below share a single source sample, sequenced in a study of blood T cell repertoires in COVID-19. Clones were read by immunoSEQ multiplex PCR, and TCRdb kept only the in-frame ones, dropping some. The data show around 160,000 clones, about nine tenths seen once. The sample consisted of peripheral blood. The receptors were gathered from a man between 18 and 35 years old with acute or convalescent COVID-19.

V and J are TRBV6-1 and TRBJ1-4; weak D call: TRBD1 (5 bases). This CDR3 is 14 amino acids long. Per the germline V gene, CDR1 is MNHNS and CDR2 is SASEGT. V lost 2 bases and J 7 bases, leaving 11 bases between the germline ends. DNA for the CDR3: TGTGCCAGCAGTGAATTATGGGGGGGTGAAAAACTGTTTTTT. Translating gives CASSELWGGEKLFF.

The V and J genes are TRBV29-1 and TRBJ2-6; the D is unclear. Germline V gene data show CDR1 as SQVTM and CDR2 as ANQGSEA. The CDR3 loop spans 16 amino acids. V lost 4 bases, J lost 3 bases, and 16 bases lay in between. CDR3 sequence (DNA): TGCAGCGTTGTTCGCCTGGGCTTGGTTGGGGCCAACGTCCTGACTTTC. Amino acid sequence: CSVVRLGLVGANVLTF.

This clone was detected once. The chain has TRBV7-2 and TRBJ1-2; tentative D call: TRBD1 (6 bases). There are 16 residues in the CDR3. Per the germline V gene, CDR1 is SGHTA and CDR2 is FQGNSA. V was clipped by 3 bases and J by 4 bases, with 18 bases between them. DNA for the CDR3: TGTGCCAGCAGCTTGTCGGACAGCAATTCGGCCTATGGCTACACCTTC. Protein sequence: CASSLSDSNSAYGYTF.

In DNA, the CDR3 is TGTGCCAGCAGCTTAATGGGACAGGGTTCCCCCTACAATGAGCAGTTCTTC. Residues: CASSLMGQGSPYNEQFF. This sequence joins TRBV7-6 and TRBJ2-1; 9 bases line up with TRBD1. This CDR3 is 17 amino acids long. With V trimmed by 2 bases and J by 2 bases, 7 bases remained unmatched. From germline, CDR1 is SGHVS and CDR2 FNYEAQ.

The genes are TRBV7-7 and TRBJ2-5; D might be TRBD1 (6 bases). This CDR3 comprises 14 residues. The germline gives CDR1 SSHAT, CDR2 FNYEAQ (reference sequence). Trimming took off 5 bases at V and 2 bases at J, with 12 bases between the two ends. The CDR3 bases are TGTGCCAGCAGCCCCGGACAGTTTCAAGAGACCCAGTACTTC. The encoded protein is CASSPGQFQETQYF. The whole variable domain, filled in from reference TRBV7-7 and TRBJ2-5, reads GAGVSQSPRYKVTKRGQDVTLRCDPISSHATLYWYQQALGQGPEFLTYFNYEAQPDKSGLPSDRFSAERPEGSISTLTIQRTEQRDSAMYRCASSPGQFQETQYFGPGTRLLVL.

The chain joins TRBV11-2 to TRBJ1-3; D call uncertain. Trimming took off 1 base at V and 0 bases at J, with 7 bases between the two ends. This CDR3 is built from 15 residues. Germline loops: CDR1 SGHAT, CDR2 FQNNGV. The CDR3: CASSLGLISGNTIYF. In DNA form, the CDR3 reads TGTGCCAGCAGCTTAGGACTGATCTCTGGAAACACCATATATTTT.

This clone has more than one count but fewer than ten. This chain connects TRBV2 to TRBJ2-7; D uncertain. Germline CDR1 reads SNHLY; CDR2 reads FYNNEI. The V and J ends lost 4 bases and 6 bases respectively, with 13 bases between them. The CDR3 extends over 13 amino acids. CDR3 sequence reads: CASSGSLNGEQYF. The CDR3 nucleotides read TGTGCCAGCAGTGGGAGCTTAAACGGCGAGCAGTACTTC.

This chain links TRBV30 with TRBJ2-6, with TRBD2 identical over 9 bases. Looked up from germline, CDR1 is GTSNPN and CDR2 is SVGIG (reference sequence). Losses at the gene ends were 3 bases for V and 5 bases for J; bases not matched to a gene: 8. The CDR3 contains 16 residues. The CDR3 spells CAWRLAGGGRANVLTF. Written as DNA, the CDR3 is TGTGCCTGGAGGTTGGCGGGGGGGGGAAGGGCCAACGTCCTGACTTTC.

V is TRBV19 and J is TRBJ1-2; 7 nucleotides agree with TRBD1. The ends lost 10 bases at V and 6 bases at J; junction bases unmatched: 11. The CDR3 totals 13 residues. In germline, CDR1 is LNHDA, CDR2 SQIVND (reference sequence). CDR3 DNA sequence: TGTGCCACCCTTACAGGGGCGGTGAATGGCTACACCTTC. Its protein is CATLTGAVNGYTF.

CDR3 sequence: CATSGTTGEKYEQYF. As DNA, the CDR3 is TGTGCCACCAGTGGCACGACAGGGGAGAAGTACGAGCAGTACTTC. The chain recombines TRBV24-1 with TRBJ2-7; the match to TRBD1 covers 8 bases. Trimming at V came to 5 bases and at J to 4 bases, leaving 9 bases not matched to a gene. Germline V gene lookup returns CDR1 KGHDR and CDR2 SFDVKD. The CDR3 extends over 15 amino acids.

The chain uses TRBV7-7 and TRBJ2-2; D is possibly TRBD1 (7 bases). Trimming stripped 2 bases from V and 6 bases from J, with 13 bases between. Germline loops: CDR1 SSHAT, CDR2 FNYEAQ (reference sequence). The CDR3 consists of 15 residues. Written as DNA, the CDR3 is TGTGCCAGCAGCTTAAGCCAGGGGGGATCCGGGGAGCTGTTTTTT. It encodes CASSLSQGGSGELFF. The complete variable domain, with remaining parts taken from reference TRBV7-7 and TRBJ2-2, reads GAGVSQSPRYKVTKRGQDVTLRCDPISSHATLYWYQQALGQGPEFLTYFNYEAQPDKSGLPSDRFSAERPEGSISTLTIQRTEQRDSAMYRCASSLSQGGSGELFFGEGSRLTVL.

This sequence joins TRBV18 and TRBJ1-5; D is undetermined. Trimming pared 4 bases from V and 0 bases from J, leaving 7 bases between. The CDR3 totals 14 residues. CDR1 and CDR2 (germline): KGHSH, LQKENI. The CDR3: CASSQADSNQPQHF. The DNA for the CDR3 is TGTGCCAGCTCACAGGCGGATAGCAATCAGCCCCAGCATTTT.

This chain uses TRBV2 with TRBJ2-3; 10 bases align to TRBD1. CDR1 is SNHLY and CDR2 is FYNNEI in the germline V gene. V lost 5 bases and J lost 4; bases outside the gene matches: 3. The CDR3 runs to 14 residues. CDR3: CASSPGTGADTQYF. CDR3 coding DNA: TGTGCCAGCAGTCCCGGGACAGGGGCAGATACGCAGTATTTT.

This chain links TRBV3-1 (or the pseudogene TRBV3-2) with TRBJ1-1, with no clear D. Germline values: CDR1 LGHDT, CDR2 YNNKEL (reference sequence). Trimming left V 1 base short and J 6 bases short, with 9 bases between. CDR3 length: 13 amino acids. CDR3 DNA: TGTGCCAGCAGCCAAGTATGGAGCGCTGAAGCTTTCTTT. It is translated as CASSQVWSAEAFF.

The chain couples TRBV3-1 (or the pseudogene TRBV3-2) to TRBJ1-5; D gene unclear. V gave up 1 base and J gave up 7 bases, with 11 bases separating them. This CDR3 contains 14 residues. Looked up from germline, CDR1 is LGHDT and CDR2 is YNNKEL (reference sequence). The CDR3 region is CASSQAPGGQPQHF. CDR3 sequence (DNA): TGTGCCAGCAGCCAAGCACCGGGAGGACAGCCCCAGCATTTT.

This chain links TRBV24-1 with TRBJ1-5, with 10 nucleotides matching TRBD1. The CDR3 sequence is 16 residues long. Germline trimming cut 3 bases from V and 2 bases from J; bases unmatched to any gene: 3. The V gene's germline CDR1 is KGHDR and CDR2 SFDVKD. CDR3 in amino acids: CATSDRDRGGNQPQHF. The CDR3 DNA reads TGTGCCACCAGTGATAGGGACAGGGGTGGCAATCAGCCCCAGCATTTT.

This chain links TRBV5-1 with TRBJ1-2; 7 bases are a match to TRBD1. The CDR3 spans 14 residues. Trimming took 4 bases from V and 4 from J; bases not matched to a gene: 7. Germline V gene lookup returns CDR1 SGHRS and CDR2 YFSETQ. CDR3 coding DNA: TGCGCCAGCAGCCCACAGACAGGGACCTATGGCTACACCTTC. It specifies CASSPQTGTYGYTF.

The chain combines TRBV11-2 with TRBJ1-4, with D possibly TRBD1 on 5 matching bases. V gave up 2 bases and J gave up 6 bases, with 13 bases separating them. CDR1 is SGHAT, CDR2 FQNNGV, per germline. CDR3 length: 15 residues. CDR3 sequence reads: CASSLWGRLDEKLFF. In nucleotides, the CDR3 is TGTGCCAGCAGCTTATGGGGCAGATTGGATGAAAAACTGTTTTTT.

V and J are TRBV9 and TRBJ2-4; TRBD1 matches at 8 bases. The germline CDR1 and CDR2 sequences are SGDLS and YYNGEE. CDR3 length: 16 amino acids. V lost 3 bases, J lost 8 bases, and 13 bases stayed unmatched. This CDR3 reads CASSAGLGTGWDIQYF. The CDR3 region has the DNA TGTGCCAGCAGCGCGGGCCTAGGGACAGGCTGGGACATTCAGTACTTC.

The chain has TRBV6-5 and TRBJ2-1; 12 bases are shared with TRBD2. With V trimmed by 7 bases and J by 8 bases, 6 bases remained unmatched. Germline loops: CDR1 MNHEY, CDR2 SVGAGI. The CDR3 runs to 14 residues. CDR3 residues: CASKSSGGGHEQFF. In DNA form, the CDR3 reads TGTGCCAGCAAGTCTAGCGGGGGGGGACATGAGCAGTTCTTC.

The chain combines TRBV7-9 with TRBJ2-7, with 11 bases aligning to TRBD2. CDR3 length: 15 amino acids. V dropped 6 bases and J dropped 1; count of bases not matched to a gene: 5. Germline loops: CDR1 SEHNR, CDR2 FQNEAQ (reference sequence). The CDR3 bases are TGTGCCAGCAGGCAAACTAGCGGGGGTTCCTACGAGCAGTACTTC. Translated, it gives CASRQTSGGSYEQYF.

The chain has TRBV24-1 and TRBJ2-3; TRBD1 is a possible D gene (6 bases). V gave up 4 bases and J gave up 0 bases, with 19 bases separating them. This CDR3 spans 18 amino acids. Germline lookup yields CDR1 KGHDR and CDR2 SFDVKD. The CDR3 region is CATSDRATGSSSTDTQYF. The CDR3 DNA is TGTGCCACCAGTGACCGAGCGACAGGTTCCTCAAGCACAGATACGCAGTATTTT.

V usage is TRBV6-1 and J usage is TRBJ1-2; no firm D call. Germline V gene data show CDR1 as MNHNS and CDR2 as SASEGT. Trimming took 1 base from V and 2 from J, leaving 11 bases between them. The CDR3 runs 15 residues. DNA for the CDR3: TGTGCCAGCAGTGAAGGGCACCGATGGAACTATGGCTACACCTTC. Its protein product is CASSEGHRWNYGYTF.

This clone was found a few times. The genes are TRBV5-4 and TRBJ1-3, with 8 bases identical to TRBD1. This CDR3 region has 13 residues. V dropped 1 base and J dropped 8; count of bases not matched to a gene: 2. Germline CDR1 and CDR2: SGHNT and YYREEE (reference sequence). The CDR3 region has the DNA TGTGCCAGCAGCTTGCCGACAGGGGACACCATATATTTT. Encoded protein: CASSLPTGDTIYF.

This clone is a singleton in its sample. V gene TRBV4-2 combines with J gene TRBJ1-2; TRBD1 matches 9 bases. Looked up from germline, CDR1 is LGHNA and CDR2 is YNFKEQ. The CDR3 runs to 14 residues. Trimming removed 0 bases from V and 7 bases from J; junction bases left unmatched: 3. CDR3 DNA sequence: TGTGCCAGCAGCCAAGAGGTGGGACAGGGTGGCTACACCTTC. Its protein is CASSQEVGQGGYTF.

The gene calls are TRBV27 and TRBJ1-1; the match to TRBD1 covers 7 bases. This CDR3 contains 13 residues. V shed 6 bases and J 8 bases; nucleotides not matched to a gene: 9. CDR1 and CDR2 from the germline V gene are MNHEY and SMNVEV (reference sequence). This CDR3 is CASSHGTAAEAFF. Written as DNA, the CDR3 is TGTGCCAGCAGCCATGGGACAGCCGCAGAAGCTTTCTTT.

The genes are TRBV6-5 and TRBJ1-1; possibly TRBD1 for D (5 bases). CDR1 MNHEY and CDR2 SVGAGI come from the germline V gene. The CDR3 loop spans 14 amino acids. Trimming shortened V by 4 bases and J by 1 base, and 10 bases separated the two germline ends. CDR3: CASSWRGGNTEAFF. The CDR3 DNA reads TGTGCCAGCAGTTGGCGGGGGGGGAACACTGAAGCTTTCTTT.

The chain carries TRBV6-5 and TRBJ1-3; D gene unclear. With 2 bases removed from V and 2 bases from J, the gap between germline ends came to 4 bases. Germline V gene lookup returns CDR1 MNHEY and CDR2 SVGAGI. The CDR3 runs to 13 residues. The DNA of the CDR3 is TGTGCCAGCAGTTACACTACTGGAAACACCATATATTTT. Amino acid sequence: CASSYTTGNTIYF.

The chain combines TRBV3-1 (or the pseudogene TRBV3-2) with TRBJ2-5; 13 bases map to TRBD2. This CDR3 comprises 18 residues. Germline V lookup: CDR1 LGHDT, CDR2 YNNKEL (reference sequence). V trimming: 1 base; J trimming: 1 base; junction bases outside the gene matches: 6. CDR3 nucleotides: TGTGCCAGCAGCCAAGGACTAGCGGGGGGCGGTATCCAAGAGACCCAGTACTTC. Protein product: CASSQGLAGGGIQETQYF.

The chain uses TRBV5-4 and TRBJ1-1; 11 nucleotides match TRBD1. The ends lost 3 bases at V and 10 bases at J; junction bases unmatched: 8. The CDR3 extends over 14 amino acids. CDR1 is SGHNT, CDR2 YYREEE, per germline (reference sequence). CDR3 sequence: CASSSGQGEKGAFF. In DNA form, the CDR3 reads TGTGCCAGCAGCTCGGGACAGGGGGAGAAAGGAGCTTTCTTT.

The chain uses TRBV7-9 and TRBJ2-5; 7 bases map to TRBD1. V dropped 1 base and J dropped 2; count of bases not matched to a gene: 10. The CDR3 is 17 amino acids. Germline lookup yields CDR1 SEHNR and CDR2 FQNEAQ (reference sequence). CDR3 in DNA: TGTGCCAGCAGCTTAGTAGGTGGGGGCAGGGGGCAAGAGACCCAGTACTTC. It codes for CASSLVGGGRGQETQYF.